This entry describes one T cell receptor (beta chain). CDR1 and CDR2 from the germline V gene are MNHEY and SVGEGT. The CDR3 loop spans 16 amino acids. V shed 0 bases and J shed 9 bases, with 18 bases lying between them. This specimen comes from a study of metastatic and nonmetastatic thyroid tumors. TCRdb re-called the PCR reads through MiXCR. Of approximately 79,000 clones in the sample, roughly 8.6% were seen once. Thyroid surgery was performed in patients who had received no treatment beforehand. This chain uses TRBV6-2 or TRBV6-3 with TRBJ2-1; D not certain. The clonotype was recovered from a female donor with papillary thyroid cancer or a benign thyroid nodule (not recorded which). Some clones in this sample may be carry-over from other donors' samples. Sample: blood. CDR3 sequence reads: CASSYSTSEASGEQFF. The CDR3, as DNA: TGTGCCAGCAGTTACTCGACGTCTGAGGCATCGGGTGAGCAGTTCTTC.